Included here is one T cell receptor (beta chain) sequence, with context. The specificity of this receptor is unknown. No per-base quality is available; no much larger clone lies one base away. Trimming at the junction amounts to 3 bases on V and 4 bases on J, and the germline ends lie 13 bases apart. The CDR3, from cysteine to phenylalanine, totals 14 residues. Just CDR3 DNA is preserved here, 42 bases in frame from base 1. The germline V gene supplies CDR1 SGHRS and CDR2 YFSETQ. This entry comes from a study of blood T cell repertoires in COVID-19 (dated by TCRdb to about 2020). With regard to the full study: Samples from collaborators originated in the United States, Italy and Spain and spanned both the acute and convalescent phases of COVID-19. The prospective study material was composed of cDNA or gDNA derived from T cells, B-cell-depleted T cells, or PBMCs. Subjects who had been exposed to COVID-19, were actively infected with it, or had recovered from it provided the deeply sampled blood TCRbeta repertoires that made up the dataset. The repertoires were made available in a free public database intended to serve as a resource for research on the immune response to SARS-CoV-2. Samples came from the ongoing ImmuneRACE study (first 160 participants) plus 1,254 subjects from 6 global collaborators. A de-identified subject ID, COVID-19 status, age in years and sex were almost always included in the sample metadata. Where HLA class I and class II types were available, the types were taken from metadata supplied by the sample provider, not from assay-based typing. Study-level results and caveats: How much clinical and demographic metadata was included differed by source and by participant, and the metadata was provided uncurated.

TCRbeta CDR3 regions were amplified from genomic DNA using the immunoSEQ Assay, a bias-controlled multiplex PCR. The original pipeline was this. Within the assay, amplification of reference gene primers was used to estimate how many nucleated cells each sample contained. To quantify the absolute abundance of each unique TCRbeta CDR3 rearrangement, sequence reads were collapsed and filtered. Productive Simpson clonality was computed per sample as the square root of Simpson's diversity index over productive rearrangements. TCRdb retrieved this table from immuneACCESS and kept in-frame rearrangements only. Not all clones are present; in checked studies, unresolved V genes account for under half, and no reason is known for the remainder. From that table come the V and J calls and clone size; the DNA was used to work out D and trimming. The sample yields about 190,000 clones; about four fifths were counted once. 5.5% to 7.5% of the sample comes from the top ten.

Collaborating institutions collected whole blood in K2EDTA tubes following their own protocols. Collaborator samples were shipped for TCRbeta analysis as frozen whole blood, isolated PBMCs, or DNA extracted from either sample type. This clonotype was obtained from a middle-aged woman with acute or convalescent COVID-19. The sample was peripheral blood. The receptor chain draws on TRBV5-1 and TRBJ1-1; matching of 6 bases hints at TRBD1 as the D gene. The CDR3 protein: CASSSQGRSTEAFF. The DNA sequence follows: TGCGCCAGCAGCTCACAGGGCAGGAGCACTGAAGCTTTCTTT.